This T cell receptor (beta chain) was captured by sequencing in a study of cytomegalovirus exposure and HLA in healthy donors. Study-wide points: The study labeled under 200 TCR beta chains cytomegalovirus-associated.

Looked up from germline, CDR1 is MNHEY and CDR2 is SMNVEV (reference sequence). This CDR3 has 13 amino acids. Losses at the gene ends were 6 bases for V and 4 bases for J; bases not matched to a gene: 2. Primers: 60 Vbeta forward and 13 Jbeta reverse. Sequencing was performed with immunoSEQ multiplex PCR; in TCRdb, only in-frame clones are kept and a portion is missing. The sample lists about 240,000 clones, roughly 78% occurring once. This clone was detected only once. Its target is unknown. This TCR came from a boy between 10 and 17 years old in good health and CMV-seronegative. This sequence joins TRBV27 and TRBJ2-7, with TRBD2 matching over 11 bases. The sequenced material came from PBMCs. The CDR3 protein is CASRTSGAYEQYF. In DNA, the CDR3 is TGTGCCAGCAGGACTAGCGGGGCATACGAGCAGTACTTC.